This T cell receptor (beta chain) was captured in a study of cytomegalovirus exposure and HLA in healthy donors. Whole-study findings and limits: In a later analysis, parvovirus B19, influenza, CMV and Epstein-Barr virus appeared linked to several top co-occurrence clusters. What a later analysis reportedly showed was that an Asian-associated ancestry cluster had fewer N-insertions than the approximately 670-donor mean. Most TCR sequences were rare, but some public TCRs occurred in many donors. The majority of CMV-associated TCR beta chains were reported as apparently HLA-restricted in a later analysis.

As for this clone: The antigen remains undetermined.

Use of 60 Vbeta and 13 Jbeta primers characterized the PCR. Measured with immunoSEQ multiplex PCR; TCRdb has only the in-frame clones, and not every one. The sample records 200,000 to 250,000 clones, approximately 79% being singletons. Germline CDR1 SGHRS, CDR2 YFSETQ. The CDR3 length is 15 residues. V was pared by 3 bases and J by 4 bases, with 5 bases of the junction left unmatched. J is TRBJ1-1 and V is TRBV5-1, with 11 bases that match TRBD1. This receptor was taken from a girl aged 2-10 years in good health and CMV-seronegative. Sequenced input: PBMCs. CDR3 sequence: CASSSQGQGGTEAFF. CDR3 bases: TGCGCCAGCAGCTCGCAGGGACAGGGGGGCACTGAAGCTTTCTTT.